Shown below are 18 T cell receptor beta chains from a single sample sequenced in a study of identical twins. One entry per CDR3 protein, called by TCRdb with MiXCR from the 5' RACE reads. The repertoire holds fewer than 550,000 distinct CDR3 sequences, with roughly 15% as singletons. This sample was also put to use in a study of yellow fever vaccine responses in identical twins.

Sequenced sample: CD4+ T cells sorted from blood. The receptors shown here come from a woman younger than 35 in good health.

The chain joins TRBV28 to TRBJ2-7, with a possible D match to TRBD2 (5 bases). V shed 1 base and J shed 0 bases, with 13 bases lying between them. CDR3 size: 16 residues. Germline V lookup: CDR1 MDHEN, CDR2 SYDVKM. Here the CDR3 DNA reads TGTGCCAGCAGTTTATACGAGCGGTGGAGCTCCTACGAGCAGTACTTC. Its translation: CASSLYERWSSYEQYF.

This clonotype has more than one count but fewer than ten. This chain links TRBV15 with TRBJ2-7; 12 bases map to TRBD2. Per germline, CDR1 LNHNV and CDR2 YYDKDF (reference sequence). J gave up 4 bases and V 3 bases, and 13 bases lay outside the gene matches. This CDR3 has 18 residues. The CDR3 nucleotides read TGTGCCACCAGCAGGTTGGGATTAGGACTAGCGGGGAGTTACGAGCAGTACTTC. Its protein is CATSRLGLGLAGSYEQYF.

The chain employs TRBV6-5 and TRBJ1-1; a weak D match, TRBD1 (6 bases). Between the trimmed V and J ends, which lost 0 bases and 4 bases, there was a span of 15 bases. Germline loops: CDR1 MNHEY, CDR2 SVGAGI. The CDR3 runs 16 residues. The CDR3 here is CASSYSLGGGFTEAFF. CDR3 coding DNA: TGTGCCAGCAGTTACTCTCTGGGAGGGGGGTTCACTGAAGCTTTCTTT.

The table lists this clonotype with a few counts. The J gene is TRBJ1-3, the V gene TRBV5-1; 9 nucleotides line up with TRBD1. This CDR3 has 16 amino acids. Germline values: CDR1 SGHRS, CDR2 YFSETQ. V dropped 0 bases and J dropped 3; count of bases not matched to a gene: 4. The CDR3 DNA is TGCGCCAGCAGCTTGGCGGGGACAGGGAGTGGAAACACCATATATTTT. It encodes CASSLAGTGSGNTIYF.

This clonotype was seen a few times. This rearrangement joins TRBV3-1 to TRBJ2-5, with TRBD2 identical over 8 bases. The CDR3 runs to 15 residues. Germline CDR1 is LGHDT and CDR2 is YNNKEL (reference sequence). V lost 0 bases, J lost 4 bases, and 4 bases stayed unmatched. CDR3: CASSQDYGRGETQYF. The DNA of the CDR3 is TGTGCCAGCAGCCAAGACTACGGGAGGGGAGAGACCCAGTACTTC.

This clonotype was seen a handful of times. The chain recombines TRBV28 with TRBJ2-7, with D possibly matching TRBD2 (5 bases). Per the germline V gene, CDR1 is MDHEN and CDR2 is SYDVKM. The V gene lost 2 bases and the J gene lost 4 bases, with 15 bases spanning the gap. The CDR3 loop spans 15 amino acids. CDR3: CASSLDAGPKYEQYF. CDR3 bases: TGTGCCAGCAGTTTAGACGCGGGTCCCAAGTACGAGCAGTACTTC. The full variable domain, its missing parts supplied by reference TRBV28 and TRBJ2-7, is DVKVTQSSRYLVKRTGEKVFLECVQDMDHENMFWYRQDPGLGLRLIYFSYDVKMKEKGDIPEGYSVSREKKERFSLILESASTNQTSMYLCASSLDAGPKYEQYFGPGTRLTVT.

This clonotype was seen more than once but under ten times. This chain joins TRBV5-4 and TRBJ2-3; TRBD2 agrees at 16 bases. Germline CDR1 SGHNT, CDR2 YYREEE (reference sequence). The CDR3 runs to 18 residues. DNA of the CDR3: TGTGCACTCTACTACCCCGGGACTAGCGGGGGGGGCACAGATACGCAGTATTTT. Residues: CALYYPGTSGGGTDTQYF. The full variable domain, its missing parts supplied by reference TRBV5-4 and TRBJ2-3, is ETGVTQSPTHLIKTRGQQVTLRCSSQSGHNTVSWYQQALGQGPQFIFQYYREEENGRGNFPPRFSGLQFPNYSSELNVNALELDDSALYLCALYYPGTSGGGTDTQYFGPGTRLTVL.

This clonotype was found many times. The chain combines TRBV12-3 or TRBV12-4 with TRBJ1-2, with D perhaps matching TRBD1 (5 bases). Trimming stripped 2 bases from V and 4 bases from J, with 11 bases between. This CDR3 spans 14 amino acids. The CDR3, as DNA: TGTGCCAGCAGTTTATTTCAGGGTGGCTATGGCTACACCTTC. Translation gives CASSLFQGGYGYTF.

V usage is TRBV3-1 and J usage is TRBJ2-1; no reliable D call. The germline CDR1 and CDR2 sequences are LGHDT and YNNKEL (reference sequence). This CDR3 spans 14 amino acids. Trimming removed 0 bases from V and 2 bases from J, with 5 bases in between. The CDR3 spells CASSQEPAYNEQFF. The CDR3 DNA reads TGTGCCAGCAGCCAAGAACCGGCCTACAATGAGCAGTTCTTC.

V usage is TRBV5-5 and J usage is TRBJ1-4; D gene ambiguous. The V gene's germline CDR1 is SGHKS and CDR2 YYEKEE (reference sequence). Trimming took 2 bases from V and 0 from J, leaving 5 bases between them. This CDR3 has 14 amino acids. CDR3 coding DNA: TGTGCCAGCAGCTTACCTGCAACTAATGAAAAACTGTTTTTT. It specifies CASSLPATNEKLFF. Full variable domain (missing parts from reference TRBV5-5 and TRBJ1-4): DAGVTQSPTHLIKTRGQQVTLRCSPISGHKSVSWYQQVLGQGPQFIFQYYEKEERGRGNFPDRFSARQFPNYSSELNVNALLLGDSALYLCASSLPATNEKLFFGSGTQLSVL.

The chain recombines TRBV5-1 with TRBJ1-6; 7 nucleotides align to TRBD1. The CDR3 totals 14 residues. J was trimmed by 6 bases and V by 6 bases; bases with no gene match: 6. Germline CDR1 is SGHRS and CDR2 is YFSETQ. The CDR3 loop is CASNRQGLNSPLHF. CDR3 coding DNA: TGCGCCAGCAATAGACAGGGCCTTAATTCACCCCTCCACTTT.

This clonotype was counted only a few times. This rearrangement joins TRBV12-3 or TRBV12-4 to TRBJ1-1; D perhaps matches TRBD1 (5 bases). CDR3 length: 15 residues. The V gene lost 4 bases and the J gene lost 1 base, with 13 bases spanning the gap. The CDR3 DNA is TGTGCCAGCAGTTCAAATTCTGGGGGGAACACTGAAGCTTTCTTT. This sequence encodes CASSSNSGGNTEAFF.

CDR3 amino acids: CATSQVGDTQYF. The DNA for the CDR3 is TGTGCCACCAGTCAAGTCGGAGATACGCAGTATTTT. The V call is TRBV24-1, the J call TRBJ2-3; D remains unclear. The CDR3 is 12 amino acids. Trimming pared 6 bases from V and 5 bases from J, leaving 8 bases between. Germline V gives CDR1 KGHDR, CDR2 SFDVKD.

The chain couples TRBV9 to TRBJ2-3; D is uncertain. This CDR3 has 15 amino acids. Trimming left V 1 base short and J 4 bases short, with 13 bases between. Germline CDR1 is SGDLS and CDR2 is YYNGEE. The CDR3 nucleotides are TGTGCCAGCAGCGTAACGACCACCGGAGCAGATACGCAGTATTTT. It yields the protein CASSVTTTGADTQYF.

This chain uses TRBV20-1 with TRBJ2-3; 8 bases fit TRBD2. Germline lookup yields CDR1 DFQATT and CDR2 SNEGSKA (reference sequence). After removal of 6 bases from V and 0 bases from J, the junction contained 8 bases not matched to a gene. The CDR3 runs to 15 residues. CDR3 loop: CSAGRLARSTDTQYF. CDR3 in DNA: TGCAGTGCGGGCCGACTAGCGAGAAGCACAGATACGCAGTATTTT.

The DNA for the CDR3 is TGTGCCAGCAGCTTGAGGACCTACGAGCAGTACTTC. Translating it yields CASSLRTYEQYF. The rearrangement links TRBV5-5 to TRBJ2-7; no reliable D call. CDR3 length equals 12 residues. CDR1 SGHKS and CDR2 YYEKEE come from the germline V gene (reference sequence). Trimming left V 1 base short and J 2 bases short, with 4 bases between.

This clonotype was seen a few times. The chain combines TRBV7-2 with TRBJ2-1; 8 bases match TRBD2. The CDR3 extends over 16 amino acids. CDR1 and CDR2 from the germline V gene are SGHTA and FQGNSA. V gave up 2 bases and J gave up 8 bases; unmatched junction bases: 11. Written as DNA, the CDR3 is TGTGCCAGCAGCTTAAGAGGACTAGCCGGTGGCGATGAGCAGTTCTTC. Residues: CASSLRGLAGGDEQFF. Combining the CDR3 with reference TRBV7-2 and TRBJ2-1 gives the whole variable domain GAGVSQSPSNKVTEKGKDVELRCDPISGHTALYWYRQSLGQGLEFLIYFQGNSAPDKSGLPSDRFSAERTGGSVSTLTIQRTQQEDSAVYLCASSLRGLAGGDEQFFGPGTRLTVL.

The rearrangement uses TRBV12-3 or TRBV12-4 and TRBJ2-7, with D tentatively TRBD2 (5 bases). CDR3 size: 15 residues. V lost 3 bases, J lost 0 bases, and 12 bases lay in between. The CDR3 DNA reads as TGTGCCAGCAGTTTGAGGGAACCAAGCTCCTACGAGCAGTACTTC. It is translated as CASSLREPSSYEQYF.